These 16 T cell receptor beta chains were sequenced from one sample in a study of yellow fever vaccine responses in identical twins. TCRdb recomputed calls from the RT-PCR reads with MiXCR, one row per CDR3 protein. The repertoire consists of a few thousand distinct CDR3 sequences, with around 87% occurring once and the leading ten covering approximately 1.5%. Sequencing was performed on T cells from blood (PBMCs), unsorted or a sorted subset (not recorded which), taken before or after yellow fever vaccination (not recorded which). The receptors shown here come from a woman between 18 and 30 years old who received the yellow fever vaccine.

The chain joins TRBV2 to TRBJ1-2; D remains ambiguous. CDR1 SNHLY and CDR2 FYNNEI come from the germline V gene. V lost 3 bases and J lost 2, with 10 bases in between. This CDR3 region has 14 residues. CDR3 nucleotides: TGTGCCAGCAGTGAGGCAGGAAAAAACTATGGCTACACCTTC. It is translated as CASSEAGKNYGYTF.

This chain joins TRBV2 and TRBJ2-1, with TRBD2 matching over 11 bases. Germline V gene sequence: CDR1 SNHLY, CDR2 FYNNEI. J lost 7 bases, V lost 4 bases, and 12 bases had no gene match. CDR3 size: 17 residues. CDR3 protein: CASSGAPSGRLMNEQFF. CDR3 in DNA: TGTGCCAGCAGTGGGGCCCCTAGCGGGAGGTTAATGAATGAGCAGTTCTTC.

This chain's CDR3 is CASSELTGHSPLHF. In nucleotides, the CDR3 is TGTGCCAGCAGTGAATTGACAGGGCATTCACCCCTCCACTTT. The chain carries TRBV2 and TRBJ1-6; the match to TRBD1 covers 7 bases. The V and J ends lost 2 bases and 8 bases, in that order; junction bases with no gene match: 3. This CDR3 spans 14 amino acids. CDR1 is SNHLY and CDR2 is FYNNEI in the germline V gene.

V and J are TRBV18 and TRBJ2-7; D might be TRBD2 (6 bases). This CDR3 contains 15 residues. The V end lost 0 bases, the J end lost 0 bases, and 9 bases lay between the germline ends. Germline CDR1 reads KGHSH; CDR2 reads LQKENI. The CDR3 nucleotides are TGTGCCAGCTCACCACCGACTAGTCTCTCCTACGAGCAGTACTTC. Protein sequence: CASSPPTSLSYEQYF.

This rearrangement joins TRBV10-1 to TRBJ1-1, with a possible D match to TRBD1 (5 bases). V lost 11 bases to trimming and J lost 1 base, with 17 bases between them. The CDR3 runs to 14 residues. Germline CDR1 reads WNHNN; CDR2 reads SYGVQD (reference sequence). CDR3 sequence: CASRGSGWNTEAFF. The CDR3 coding sequence is TGCGCCTCGCGGGGGTCCGGGTGGAACACTGAAGCTTTCTTT.

This clonotype was counted only a few times. The chain carries TRBV15 and TRBJ2-1; 14 bases align to TRBD2. The CDR3 has 15 amino acids. V lost 10 bases to trimming and J lost 6 bases; unmatched junction nucleotides: 8. From germline, CDR1 is LNHNV and CDR2 YYDKDF (reference sequence). The CDR3 sequence is CAIRGGLAGVNEQFF. The CDR3 bases are TGTGCCATCCGGGGGGGACTAGCGGGAGTCAATGAGCAGTTCTTC.

The rearrangement joins TRBV5-1 to TRBJ2-7, with D possibly TRBD2 on 5 matching bases. The CDR3 is 14 amino acids. V was pared by 4 bases and J by 2 bases, with 13 bases between. The germline V gene has CDR1 SGHRS and CDR2 YFSETQ. The CDR3 region is CASSRGNTAYEQYF. The CDR3 DNA is TGCGCCAGCAGCCGAGGGAACACAGCCTACGAGCAGTACTTC.

CDR3: CATSTGTGREKLFF. The CDR3, as DNA: TGTGCCACCAGCACTGGGACAGGGCGTGAAAAACTGTTTTTT. This chain links TRBV15 with TRBJ1-4; 9 nucleotides line up with TRBD1. V lost 4 bases, J lost 7 bases, and 4 bases stayed unmatched. The CDR3 is 14 amino acids. Germline CDR1 reads LNHNV; CDR2 reads YYDKDF (reference sequence).

The gene calls are TRBV11-1 and TRBJ2-5; TRBD2 is a possible D gene (5 bases). This CDR3 is built from 15 residues. Germline CDR1 is SGHAT and CDR2 is FQDESV (reference sequence). V shed 2 bases and J shed 2 bases, with 12 bases lying between them. The CDR3 DNA follows: TGTGCCAGCAGCTTAACTCCTCCGGGGCAAGAGACCCAGTACTTC. It codes for CASSLTPPGQETQYF.

CDR3 bases: TGTGCCAGCACCCAGGGTCGGGACAGGGCATACGAGCAGTACTTC. Amino acid sequence: CASTQGRDRAYEQYF. This chain links TRBV28 with TRBJ2-7, with 9 bases aligning to TRBD1. The CDR3 is 15 amino acids. The V segment lost 7 bases and the J segment 4 bases; nucleotides outside the gene matches: 11. Germline V gives CDR1 MDHEN, CDR2 SYDVKM. The whole variable domain, remainder taken from reference TRBV28 and TRBJ2-7, is DVKVTQSSRYLVKRTGEKVFLECVQDMDHENMFWYRQDPGLGLRLIYFSYDVKMKEKGDIPEGYSVSREKKERFSLILESASTNQTSMYLCASTQGRDRAYEQYFGPGTRLTVT.

The gene calls are TRBV18 and TRBJ2-1; 11 bases are a match to TRBD2. Germline values: CDR1 KGHSH, CDR2 LQKENI. The length of the CDR3 is 15 residues. V shed 2 bases, J shed 10 bases, and the junction held 7 bases outside the gene matches. The CDR3 DNA reads TGTGCCAGCTCACCATCGACTAGCGGGGCCCACGAGCAGTTCTTC. Protein sequence: CASSPSTSGAHEQFF.

The gene calls are TRBV5-1 and TRBJ1-2; possibly TRBD1 for D (5 bases). Trimming shortened V by 0 bases and J by 4 bases, and 7 bases separated the two germline ends. The CDR3 totals 13 residues. CDR1 is SGHRS and CDR2 is YFSETQ in the germline V gene. The CDR3 nucleotides read TGCGCCAGCAGCTTGGATGGGGGCTATGGCTACACCTTC. This codes for CASSLDGGYGYTF.

The chain carries TRBV4-3 and TRBJ2-1; TRBD2 agrees at 9 bases. This CDR3 has 15 residues. The ends lost 0 bases at V and 5 bases at J; junction bases unmatched: 2. Germline assignment: CDR1 LGHNA and CDR2 YSLEER. The CDR3 loop is CASSQELAGHNEQFF. In DNA, the CDR3 is TGCGCCAGCAGCCAAGAGCTAGCGGGACACAATGAGCAGTTCTTC.

V gene TRBV25-1 combines with J gene TRBJ2-4; D is undetermined. The CDR3 extends over 15 amino acids. CDR1 is MGHDK, CDR2 SYGVNS, per germline. V was cut by 3 bases and J by 0 bases, with 9 bases left in between. CDR3 nucleotides: TGTGCCAGCAGTGAGGGCCAACTAGCCAAAAACATTCAGTACTTC. This gives the protein CASSEGQLAKNIQYF. The whole variable domain, remainder taken from reference TRBV25-1 and TRBJ2-4, is EADIYQTPRYLVIGTGKKITLECSQTMGHDKMYWYQQDPGMELHLIHYSYGVNSTEKGDLSSESTVSRIRTEHFPLTLESARPSHTSQYLCASSEGQLAKNIQYFGAGTRLSVL.

The V gene is TRBV18, the J gene TRBJ2-7; possibly TRBD1 for D (5 bases). Per germline, CDR1 KGHSH and CDR2 LQKENI. Trimming took 5 bases from V and 3 from J, leaving 17 bases between them. This CDR3 is built from 15 residues. The CDR3 sequence is CASSSAVGPSYEQYF. The CDR3 region has the DNA TGTGCCAGCTCATCTGCCGTGGGGCCGAGCTACGAGCAGTACTTC.

This sequence joins TRBV2 and TRBJ2-7; TRBD1 is a possible D gene (6 bases). This CDR3 is 13 amino acids long. Germline CDR1 and CDR2: SNHLY and FYNNEI. V lost 3 bases and J 3 bases, leaving 9 bases between the germline ends. In nucleotides, the CDR3 is TGTGCCAGCAGTGAGACAGGTATCTACGAGCAGTACTTC. It is translated as CASSETGIYEQYF.